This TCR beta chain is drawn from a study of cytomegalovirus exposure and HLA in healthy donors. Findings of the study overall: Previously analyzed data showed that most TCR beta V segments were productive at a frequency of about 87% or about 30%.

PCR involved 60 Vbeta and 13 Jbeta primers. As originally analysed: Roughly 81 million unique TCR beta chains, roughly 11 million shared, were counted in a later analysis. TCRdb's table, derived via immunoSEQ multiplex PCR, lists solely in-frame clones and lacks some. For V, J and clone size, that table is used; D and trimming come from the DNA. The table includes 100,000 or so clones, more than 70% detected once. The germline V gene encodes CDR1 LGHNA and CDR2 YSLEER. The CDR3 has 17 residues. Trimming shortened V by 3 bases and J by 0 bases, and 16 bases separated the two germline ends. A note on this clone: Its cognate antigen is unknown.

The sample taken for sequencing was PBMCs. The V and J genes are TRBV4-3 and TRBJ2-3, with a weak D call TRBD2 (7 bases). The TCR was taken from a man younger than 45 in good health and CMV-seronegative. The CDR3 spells CASSQEGGGYSTDTQYF. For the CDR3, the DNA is TGCGCCAGCAGCCAGGAGGGCGGGGGCTATAGCACAGATACGCAGTATTTT.